This T cell receptor beta chain was captured in a study of blood T cell repertoires in COVID-19. This clone was seen just once. Trimming cost V 1 base and J 7 bases, with 7 bases left between them. The CDR3 totals 13 residues. CDR1 SGHTA and CDR2 FQGTGA come from the germline V gene. Profiled with immunoSEQ multiplex PCR; TCRdb holds only in-frame clones, not every one. The table lists about 110,000 clones, about three quarters of them singletons. The sequence derives from a man older than 75 with COVID-19, enrolled during active disease. This chain links TRBV7-3 with TRBJ2-2; TRBD1 might be the D (6 bases). The sequenced sample consisted of peripheral blood. The CDR3 spells CASSLMDSGELFF. CDR3 nucleotide sequence: TGTGCCAGCAGCTTAATGGACAGCGGGGAGCTGTTTTTT.